The clone carrying this T cell receptor beta chain was counted only a few times. For TCR beta, libraries came from iRepertoire HTBI primers and Arm-PCR of CDR3 regions. TCRdb itself ran the multiplex PCR reads through MiXCR, one entry per CDR3 protein. The data contain about 370,000 distinct CDR3 sequences, roughly a sixth of them singletons. This entry comes from a study of regulatory T cells in long-lasting Graves disease. The wider study: Prior antithyroid drug treatment in newly diagnosed Graves' patients lasted under 3 months.

Germline assignment: CDR1 MNHNS and CDR2 SASEGT. With 1 base removed from V and 5 bases from J, the gap between germline ends came to 7 bases. The CDR3 extends over 13 amino acids. Stated time point: newly diagnosed GD, antithyroid drugs for less than 3 months. Construction of the TCR library relied on RNA isolated from PBMCs. The starting material was peripheral blood mononuclear cells (PBMCs), obtained at new diagnosis, from a patient treated with antithyroid drugs. V usage is TRBV6-1 and J usage is TRBJ2-3; no definite D call. The clonotype was recovered from a female donor with Graves disease. The CDR3 sequence: CASSEGTRDTQYF. CDR3 nucleotide sequence: TGTGCCAGCAGTGAAGGCACCCGAGATACGCAGTATTTT.